This T cell receptor (beta chain) was recovered during a study of CXCR3-negative and CXCR3-positive naive CD8 T cells. The libraries of TRB cDNA were constructed through 5' RACE using UMI labels. One entry per CDR3 protein, without DNA, is what TCRdb gives after re-calling the 5' RACE reads. This repertoire includes about 130,000 distinct CDR3 sequences. Sequencing used naive CXCR3- CD8+ T cells from blood. As for subset: CD45RO-CCR7+CD27+CD95- naive CD8+ T cells lacking CXCR3 (TNR3-). The receptor comes from a human donor in good health. Some clones in this sample may be carry-over from other donors' samples.

The CDR3 spells CASSFSRSYEQYF. This chain joins TRBV5-1 and TRBJ2-7. The length of the CDR3 is 13 residues. Germline values: CDR1 SGHRS, CDR2 YFSETQ.